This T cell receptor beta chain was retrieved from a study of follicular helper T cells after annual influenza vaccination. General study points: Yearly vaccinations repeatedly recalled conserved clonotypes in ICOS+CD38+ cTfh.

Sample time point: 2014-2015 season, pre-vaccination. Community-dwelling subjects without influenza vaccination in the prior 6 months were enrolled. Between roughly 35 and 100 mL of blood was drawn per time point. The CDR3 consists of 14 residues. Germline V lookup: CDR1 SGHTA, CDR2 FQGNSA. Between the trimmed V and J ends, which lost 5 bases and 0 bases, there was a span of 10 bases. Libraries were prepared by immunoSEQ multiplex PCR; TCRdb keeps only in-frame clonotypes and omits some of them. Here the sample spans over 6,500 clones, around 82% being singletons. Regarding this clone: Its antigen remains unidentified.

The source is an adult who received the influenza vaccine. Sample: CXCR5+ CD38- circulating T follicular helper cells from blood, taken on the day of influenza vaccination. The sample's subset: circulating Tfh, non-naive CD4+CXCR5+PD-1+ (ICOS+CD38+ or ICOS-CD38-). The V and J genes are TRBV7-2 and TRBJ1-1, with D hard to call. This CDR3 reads CASSAHPMNTEAFF. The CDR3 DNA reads TGTGCCAGCAGCGCCCACCCCATGAACACTGAAGCTTTCTTT.